A single sample gave rise to the 8 T cell receptor beta chains below, sequenced in a study of T cell responses to AZD1222 COVID-19 vaccine. TCRdb's copy holds only in-frame clones and misses some; the assay was immunoSEQ multiplex PCR. Counted here are nearly 90,000 clones, about 86% occurring once; the ten biggest clones make up around 10%. The input for sequencing was peripheral blood, taken on day 0 of MenACWY control vaccination. Receptors originate from an adult in good health.

The V gene is TRBV7-9, the J gene TRBJ2-7, with 12 positions matching TRBD2. The CDR3 totals 14 residues. V was clipped by 5 bases and J by 6 bases; unmatched bases: 5. Germline-derived CDR1 and CDR2 are SEHNR and FQNEAQ (reference sequence). The CDR3 reads CASSRQGLAGEQYF. DNA of the CDR3: TGTGCCAGCAGCCGCCAGGGACTAGCGGGCGAGCAGTACTTC.

The V gene is TRBV28, the J gene TRBJ2-7; a weak D match, TRBD2 (6 bases). The CDR3 is 18 amino acids. The germline V gene has CDR1 MDHEN and CDR2 SYDVKM. Between the trimmed V and J ends, which lost 2 bases and 7 bases, there was a span of 27 bases. CDR3 in amino acids: CASSLGPPSSVLSPEQYF. The CDR3 DNA reads as TGTGCCAGCAGTTTAGGACCTCCCTCTAGCGTTCTATCACCGGAGCAGTACTTC.

The genes are TRBV18 and TRBJ1-1; 12 bases agree with TRBD1. This CDR3 is 18 amino acids long. Germline-derived CDR1 and CDR2 are KGHSH and LQKENI. The V and J ends lost 2 bases and 0 bases, in that order; junction bases with no gene match: 7. Written as DNA, the CDR3 is TGTGCCAGCTCACCATCAACCGGGACAGGGGGCTTGAACACTGAAGCTTTCTTT. It is translated as CASSPSTGTGGLNTEAFF. The whole variable domain, filled in from reference TRBV18 and TRBJ1-1, reads NAGVMQNPRHLVRRRGQEARLRCSPMKGHSHVYWYRQLPEEGLKFMVYLQKENIIDESGMPKERFSAEFPKEGPSILRIQQVVRGDSAAYFCASSPSTGTGGLNTEAFFGQGTRLTVV.

The J gene is TRBJ1-4, the V gene TRBV19; 7 bases line up with TRBD1. CDR1 LNHDA and CDR2 SQIVND come from the germline V gene (reference sequence). The CDR3 length is 13 residues. J gave up 6 bases and V 3 bases, and 1 base lay outside the gene matches. In nucleotides, the CDR3 is TGTGCCAGTAGTATCGACAGGGATGAAAAACTGTTTTTT. Translated: CASSIDRDEKLFF.

The chain links TRBV19 to TRBJ1-5, with D unclear. The CDR3 is 12 residues long. The germline gives CDR1 LNHDA, CDR2 SQIVND (reference sequence). V lost 7 bases, J lost 7 bases, and 11 bases lay in between. In nucleotides, the CDR3 is TGTGCCAGTACCCAATTCGGGCAGCCCCAGCATTTT. It specifies CASTQFGQPQHF.

V gene TRBV5-1 combines with J gene TRBJ1-1; 7 bases align to TRBD1. V shed 4 bases, J shed 2 bases, and the junction held 8 bases outside the gene matches. This CDR3 has 15 amino acids. Germline V lookup: CDR1 SGHRS, CDR2 YFSETQ. The CDR3 nucleotides are TGCGCCAGCAGCCAGGACAGGCCCCATAACACTGAAGCTTTCTTT. It is translated as CASSQDRPHNTEAFF.

V is TRBV4-3 and J is TRBJ1-4; D not resolved. Per the germline V gene, CDR1 is LGHNA and CDR2 is YSLEER. This CDR3 is 15 amino acids long. The V and J ends lost 0 bases and 0 bases respectively, with 5 bases between them. The CDR3 here is CASSQDGATNEKLFF. The CDR3 DNA sequence: TGCGCCAGCAGCCAAGATGGGGCAACTAATGAAAAACTGTTTTTT.

The chain joins TRBV11-2 to TRBJ1-4; 11 nucleotides match TRBD1. The germline V gene encodes CDR1 SGHAT and CDR2 FQNNGV. The CDR3 loop spans 16 amino acids. The ends lost 5 bases at V and 2 bases at J; junction bases unmatched: 4. CDR3 loop: CASSPGQGVTNEKLFF. The DNA of the CDR3 is TGTGCCAGCAGCCCGGGACAGGGGGTTACTAATGAAAAACTGTTTTTT.